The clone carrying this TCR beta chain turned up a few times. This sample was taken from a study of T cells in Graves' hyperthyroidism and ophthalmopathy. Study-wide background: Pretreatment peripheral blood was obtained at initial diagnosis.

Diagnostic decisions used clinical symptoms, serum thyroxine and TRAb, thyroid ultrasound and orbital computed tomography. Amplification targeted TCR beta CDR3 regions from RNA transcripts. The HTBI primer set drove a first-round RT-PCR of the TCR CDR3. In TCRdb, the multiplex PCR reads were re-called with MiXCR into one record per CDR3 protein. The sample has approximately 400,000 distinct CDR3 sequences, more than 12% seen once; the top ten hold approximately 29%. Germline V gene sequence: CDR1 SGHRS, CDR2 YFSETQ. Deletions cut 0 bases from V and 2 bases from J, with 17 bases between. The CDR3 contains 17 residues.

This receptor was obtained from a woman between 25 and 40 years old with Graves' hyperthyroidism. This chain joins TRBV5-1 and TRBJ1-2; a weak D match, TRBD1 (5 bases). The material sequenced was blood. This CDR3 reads CASSLAEMWDGNYGYTF. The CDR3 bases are TGCGCCAGCAGCTTGGCCGAGATGTGGGACGGAAACTATGGCTACACCTTC.